The 17 T cell receptor beta chains in this list originate from one sample, sequenced in a study of vaccination effects on CD4 cells after COVID-19. Assay: immunoSEQ multiplex PCR; the TCRdb copy retains only in-frame clones and omits some. The data contain 25,000 to 30,000 clones, roughly 70% of them singletons. Viral peptide pool expansion of antigen-specific CD4+ T cells preceded sequencing in the ViraFEST assay. Around day 10 of culture, CD4+ T cells were separated out. Participants were vaccinated with two doses of either the BNT162b2 or mRNA-1273 vaccine. These receptors' targets are unknown. Sequenced here: CD4+ T cells from PBMCs cultured with HCoV-NL63 spike peptides, sampled after COVID-19 vaccination. Receptors originate from a human donor who received a COVID-19 vaccine.

The chain employs TRBV18 and TRBJ2-5; tentatively, D is TRBD2 (5 bases). The V and J ends lost 2 bases and 4 bases respectively, with 8 bases between them. CDR3 length equals 13 residues. CDR1 is KGHSH and CDR2 is LQKENI in the germline V gene. Here the CDR3 reads CASSPGSGETQYF. CDR3 DNA: TGTGCCAGCTCACCAGGGAGTGGAGAGACCCAGTACTTC.

The chain joins TRBV5-6 to TRBJ2-1, with 11 bases identical to TRBD2. Germline assignment: CDR1 SGHDT and CDR2 YYEEEE. Unmatched junction bases numbered 2, after V lost 0 bases and J lost 6 bases. The CDR3 contains 15 residues. The CDR3 sequence: CASSLGLAGSNEQFF. The CDR3 DNA reads TGTGCCAGCAGCTTGGGACTAGCGGGAAGCAATGAGCAGTTCTTC.

This clone was seen more than once but under ten times. V gene TRBV5-6 combines with J gene TRBJ2-7; the match to TRBD2 covers 12 bases. The germline gives CDR1 SGHDT, CDR2 YYEEEE. J lost 0 bases, V lost 4 bases, and 14 bases had no gene match. The CDR3 extends over 19 amino acids. CDR3 in DNA: TGTGCCAGCAGCCCCAAACGGCTAGCGGGGGGGACAAGCTCCTACGAGCAGTACTTC. Its protein product is CASSPKRLAGGTSSYEQYF.

The chain uses TRBV19 and TRBJ2-5, with 10 bases aligning to TRBD2. The CDR3 contains 14 residues. With 6 bases clipped from V and 5 bases from J, the junction kept 6 bases outside the gene matches. Per the germline V gene, CDR1 is LNHDA and CDR2 is SQIVND (reference sequence). CDR3 protein: CASREREGPETQYF. DNA of the CDR3: TGTGCCAGTAGAGAGCGGGAGGGCCCGGAGACCCAGTACTTC.

The rearrangement uses TRBV7-9 and TRBJ2-1; possible D gene TRBD2, 6 bases. Germline-derived CDR1 and CDR2 are SEHNR and FQNEAQ (reference sequence). Trimming removed 7 bases from V and 8 bases from J, with 15 bases in between. The length of the CDR3 is 13 residues. This chain's CDR3 is CASTPSGEDEQFF. The CDR3 DNA reads TGTGCCAGCACCCCGTCCGGGGAGGATGAGCAGTTCTTC.

The J gene is TRBJ2-3, the V gene TRBV4-1; 11 bases line up with TRBD2. Unmatched junction bases numbered 6, after V lost 1 base and J lost 0 bases. Germline CDR1 and CDR2: MGHRA and YSYEKL. CDR3 size: 18 residues. CDR3: CASSQALIAGGSTDTQYF. The CDR3, as DNA: TGCGCCAGCAGCCAAGCATTGATAGCGGGAGGGAGCACAGATACGCAGTATTTT.

The chain couples TRBV18 to TRBJ2-7; D is unclear. This CDR3 is 12 amino acids long. Trimming removed 5 bases from V and 3 bases from J, with 8 bases in between. The germline gives CDR1 KGHSH, CDR2 LQKENI. The CDR3 spells CASSSQYYEQYF. CDR3 in DNA: TGTGCCAGCTCATCCCAATACTACGAGCAGTACTTC.

This clone was counted a few times. This chain connects TRBV11-2 to TRBJ2-5, with D perhaps TRBD1 or TRBD2 (5 bases each). V was cut by 4 bases and J by 2 bases, with 8 bases left in between. The CDR3 runs to 13 residues. Germline V gene lookup returns CDR1 SGHAT and CDR2 FQNNGV. The CDR3 loop is CASSSGHQETQYF. DNA of the CDR3: TGTGCCAGCAGCTCGGGGCATCAAGAGACCCAGTACTTC. The whole variable domain, filled in from reference TRBV11-2 and TRBJ2-5, reads EAGVAQSPRYKIIEKRQSVAFWCNPISGHATLYWYQQILGQGPKLLIQFQNNGVVDDSQLPKDRFSAERLKGVDSTLKIQPAKLEDSAVYLCASSSGHQETQYFGPGTRLLVL.

This clone was seen more than once but under ten times. This chain connects TRBV7-8 to TRBJ1-2, with 7 bases matching TRBD1. After removal of 3 bases from V and 1 base from J, the junction contained 5 bases not matched to a gene. The CDR3 sequence is 15 residues long. Looked up from germline, CDR1 is SGHVS and CDR2 is FQNEAQ. The CDR3 here is CASSFRTGINYGYTF. CDR3 in DNA: TGTGCCAGCAGCTTTAGGACAGGAATTAACTATGGCTACACCTTC. Looking up the rest from reference TRBV7-8 and TRBJ1-2 gives the full variable domain: GAGVSQSPRYKVAKRGQDVALRCDPISGHVSLFWYQQALGQGPEFLTYFQNEAQLDKSGLPSDRFFAERPEGSVSTLKIQRTQQEDSAVYLCASSFRTGINYGYTFGSGTRLTVV.

The CDR3 protein is CASSLDGRGPEAFF. CDR3 coding DNA: TGTGCCAGCAGTTTAGATGGCAGGGGGCCTGAAGCTTTCTTT. This chain links TRBV27 with TRBJ1-1; TRBD1 matches 8 bases. The CDR3 contains 14 residues. The germline gives CDR1 MNHEY, CDR2 SMNVEV (reference sequence). V shed 2 bases and J 6 bases; nucleotides not matched to a gene: 5.

The chain joins TRBV10-1 to TRBJ1-2; D may be TRBD1 (6 bases). V was shortened by 1 base and J by 8 bases, with 17 bases between the two germline ends. The germline gives CDR1 WNHNN, CDR2 SYGVQD (reference sequence). This CDR3 region has 15 residues. CDR3: CASSEFGGDKGGYTF. The CDR3 DNA follows: TGCGCCAGCAGTGAGTTCGGCGGGGACAAGGGCGGCTACACCTTC.

J is TRBJ1-2 and V is TRBV5-1; TRBD1 matches at 11 bases. Trimming cost V 3 bases and J 7 bases; bases outside gene matches: 8. This CDR3 region has 15 residues. Looked up from germline, CDR1 is SGHRS and CDR2 is YFSETQ. The CDR3, as DNA: TGCGCCAGCAGCTCGCCTTGGACAGGGGGCTCTGGCTACACCTTC. Its protein product is CASSSPWTGGSGYTF.

This clone was seen a handful of times. CDR3 sequence reads: CASRAGEETGELFF. CDR3 nucleotide sequence: TGTGCCTCCCGGGCAGGGGAGGAGACCGGGGAGCTGTTTTTT. The J gene is TRBJ2-2, the V gene TRBV2; D tentatively fits TRBD1 or TRBD2 (6 bases each). Trimming cost V 11 bases and J 5 bases, with 18 bases left between them. Germline values: CDR1 SNHLY, CDR2 FYNNEI. The CDR3 has 14 residues. The variable domain in full, with the rest retrieved from reference TRBV2 and TRBJ2-2, is EPEVTQTPSHQVTQMGQEVILRCVPISNHLYFYWYRQILGQKVEFLVSFYNNEISEKSEIFDDQFSVERPDGSNFTLKIRSTKLEDSAMYFCASRAGEETGELFFGEGSRLTVL.

The sample holds a few counts of this clone. The CDR3 DNA follows: TGTGCCAGCAGCTTGGACTATGGCGGGGGAAACACCGGGGAGCTGTTTTTT. It specifies CASSLDYGGGNTGELFF. The V call is TRBV5-6, the J call TRBJ2-2; 7 nucleotides align to TRBD2. The CDR3 consists of 17 residues. V shed 0 bases, J shed 2 bases, and the junction held 7 bases outside the gene matches. Germline CDR1 and CDR2: SGHDT and YYEEEE.

The chain links TRBV24-1 to TRBJ2-1, with D perhaps matching TRBD2 (5 bases). Trimming pared 9 bases from V and 5 bases from J, leaving 16 bases between. Germline CDR1 KGHDR, CDR2 SFDVKD. This CDR3 region has 14 residues. The CDR3 DNA is TGTGCCACCCAAAGCGGCGAGGGCAACAATGAGCAGTTCTTC. This codes for CATQSGEGNNEQFF.

The chain employs TRBV2 and TRBJ1-5, with D possibly being TRBD1 (5 bases). V was pared by 5 bases and J by 12 bases, with 20 bases between. This CDR3 has 14 amino acids. The germline gives CDR1 SNHLY, CDR2 FYNNEI. CDR3 coding DNA: TGTGCCAGCAGTCCCGGGACCCCGCTGGGGGTCCAGCATTTT. Protein: CASSPGTPLGVQHF.

The rearrangement uses TRBV5-6 and TRBJ2-7; the match to TRBD1 covers 9 bases. The germline V gene encodes CDR1 SGHDT and CDR2 YYEEEE. The CDR3 totals 14 residues. V trimming: 4 bases; J trimming: 6 bases; junction bases outside the gene matches: 8. The CDR3 region has the DNA TGTGCCAGCAGCCGCCCGACAGGGGGAGGCGAGCAGTACTTC. Translated: CASSRPTGGGEQYF.